This TCR beta chain is from a study of metastatic and nonmetastatic thyroid tumors. Study overall: Patients with malignant and benign thyroid disease provided blood and tumor or nodule tissue, whose repertoires were compared. Study results and caveats: Benign nodules were reported to have significantly lower TCR beta diversity than malignant thyroid tumors, in blood and tumor.

This CDR3 has 14 amino acids. Germline values: CDR1 GTSNPN, CDR2 SVGIG (reference sequence). Germline trimming cut 1 base from V and 4 bases from J; bases unmatched to any gene: 1. A word on this clone: What it binds is not known.

Treatment of any kind had been given to no patient before thyroid surgery. In the authors' methods: The study took CDR3 differences across clinicopathological groups and made a distant-metastasis classifier for papillary thyroid cancer from them. TCRdb redid the clone calls on the PCR reads using MiXCR. None of the V and J calls come from the authors' own analysis; TCRdb made them. Of several thousand clones listed, roughly 30% were seen once; the top ten hold more than 15%. This TCR derives from a female donor with papillary thyroid cancer or a benign thyroid nodule (not recorded which). Some clones in this sample may be carry-over from other donors' samples. Sequenced material: adjacent normal tissue. This chain uses TRBV30 with TRBJ2-4, with 10 bases lining up with TRBD1. CDR3 coding DNA: TGTGCCTGGAGTGGGACAGGGGGAAAAAACATTCAGTACTTC. Translating gives CAWSGTGGKNIQYF.